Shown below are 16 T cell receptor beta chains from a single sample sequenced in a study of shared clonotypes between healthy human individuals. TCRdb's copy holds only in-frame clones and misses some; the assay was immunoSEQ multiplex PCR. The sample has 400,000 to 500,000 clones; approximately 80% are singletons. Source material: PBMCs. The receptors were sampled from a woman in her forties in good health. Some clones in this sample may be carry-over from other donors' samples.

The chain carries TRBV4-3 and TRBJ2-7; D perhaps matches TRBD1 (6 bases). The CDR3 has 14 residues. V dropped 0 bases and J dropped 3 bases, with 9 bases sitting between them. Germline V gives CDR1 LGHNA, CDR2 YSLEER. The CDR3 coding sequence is TGCGCCAGCAGCCAAGAAACAGGGTTCTACGAGCAGTACTTC. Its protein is CASSQETGFYEQYF.

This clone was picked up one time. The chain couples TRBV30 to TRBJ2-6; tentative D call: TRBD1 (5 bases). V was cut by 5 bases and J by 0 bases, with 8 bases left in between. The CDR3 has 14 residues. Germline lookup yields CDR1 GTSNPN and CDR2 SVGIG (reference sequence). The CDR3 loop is CAWDTGSGANVLTF. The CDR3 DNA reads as TGTGCCTGGGACACAGGCTCTGGGGCCAACGTCCTGACTTTC.

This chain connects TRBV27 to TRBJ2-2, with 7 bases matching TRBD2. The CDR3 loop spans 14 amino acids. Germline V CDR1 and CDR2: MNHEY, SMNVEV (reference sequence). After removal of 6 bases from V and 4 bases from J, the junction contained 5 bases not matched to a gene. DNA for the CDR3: TGTGCCAGCAGGTGGGGAGGGTTCACCGGGGAGCTGTTTTTT. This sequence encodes CASRWGGFTGELFF.

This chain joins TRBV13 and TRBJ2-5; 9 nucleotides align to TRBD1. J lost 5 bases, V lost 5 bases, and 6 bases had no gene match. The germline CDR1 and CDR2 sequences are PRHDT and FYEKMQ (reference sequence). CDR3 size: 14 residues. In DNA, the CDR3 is TGTGCCAGCAGCCCCACAGGGGGCCGGGAGACCCAGTACTTC. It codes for CASSPTGGRETQYF.

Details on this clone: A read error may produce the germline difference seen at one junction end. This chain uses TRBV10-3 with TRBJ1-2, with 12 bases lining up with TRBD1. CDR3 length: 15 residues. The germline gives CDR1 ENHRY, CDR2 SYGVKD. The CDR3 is CASSTRDRGLGGYTF. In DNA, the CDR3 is TGTGCCAGCAGTACCCGGGACAGGGGGCTTGGTGGCTACACCTTC.

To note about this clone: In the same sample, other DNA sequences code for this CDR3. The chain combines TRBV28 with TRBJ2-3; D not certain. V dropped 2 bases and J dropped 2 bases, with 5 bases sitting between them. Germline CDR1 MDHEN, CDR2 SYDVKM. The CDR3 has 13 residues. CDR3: CASSLVATDTQYF. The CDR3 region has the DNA TGTGCCAGCAGTTTAGTAGCCACAGATACGCAGTATTTT.

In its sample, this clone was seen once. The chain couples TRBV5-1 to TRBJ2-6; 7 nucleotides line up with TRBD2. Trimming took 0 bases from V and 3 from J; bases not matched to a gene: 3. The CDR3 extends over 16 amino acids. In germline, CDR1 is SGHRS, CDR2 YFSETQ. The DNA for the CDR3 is TGCGCCAGCAGCTTGGCGGCGGGAGTTGGGGCCAACGTCCTGACTTTC. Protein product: CASSLAAGVGANVLTF.

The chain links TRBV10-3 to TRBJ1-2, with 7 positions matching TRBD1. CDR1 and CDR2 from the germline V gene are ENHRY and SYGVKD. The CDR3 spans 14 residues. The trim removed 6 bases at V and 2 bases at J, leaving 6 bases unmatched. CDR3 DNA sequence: TGTGCCATCAGCATAGAACAGGGGAACTATGGCTACACCTTC. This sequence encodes CAISIEQGNYGYTF.

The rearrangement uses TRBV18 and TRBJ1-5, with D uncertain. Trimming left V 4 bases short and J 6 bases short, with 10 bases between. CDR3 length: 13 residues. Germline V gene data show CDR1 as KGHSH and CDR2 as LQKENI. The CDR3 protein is CASSLNIGQPQHF. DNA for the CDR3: TGTGCCAGCTCACTAAACATTGGTCAGCCCCAGCATTTT.

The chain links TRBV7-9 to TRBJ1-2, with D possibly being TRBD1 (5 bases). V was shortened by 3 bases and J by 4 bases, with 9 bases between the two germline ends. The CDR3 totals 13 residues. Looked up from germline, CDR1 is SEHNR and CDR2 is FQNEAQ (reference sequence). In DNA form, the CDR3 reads TGTGCCAGCAGCTTCGGCCAGGGCTATGGCTACACCTTC. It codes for CASSFGQGYGYTF. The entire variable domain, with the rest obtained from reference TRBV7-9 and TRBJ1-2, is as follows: DTGVSQNPRHKITKRGQNVTFRCDPISEHNRLYWYRQTLGQGPEFLTYFQNEAQLEKSRLLSDRFSAERPKGSFSTLEIQRTEQGDSAMYLCASSFGQGYGYTFGSGTRLTVV.

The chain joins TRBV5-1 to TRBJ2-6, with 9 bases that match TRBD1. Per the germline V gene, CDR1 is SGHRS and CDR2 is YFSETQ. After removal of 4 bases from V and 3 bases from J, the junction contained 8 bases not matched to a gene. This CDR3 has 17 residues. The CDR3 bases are TGCGCCAGCAGCGGTTCGACAGGGGGTTTTGGGGCCAACGTCCTGACTTTC. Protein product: CASSGSTGGFGANVLTF.

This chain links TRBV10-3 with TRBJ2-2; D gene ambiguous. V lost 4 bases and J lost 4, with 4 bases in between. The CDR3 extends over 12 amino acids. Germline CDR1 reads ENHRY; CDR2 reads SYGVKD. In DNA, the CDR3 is TGTGCCATCAGTGGGGTCACCGGGGAGCTGTTTTTT. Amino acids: CAISGVTGELFF.

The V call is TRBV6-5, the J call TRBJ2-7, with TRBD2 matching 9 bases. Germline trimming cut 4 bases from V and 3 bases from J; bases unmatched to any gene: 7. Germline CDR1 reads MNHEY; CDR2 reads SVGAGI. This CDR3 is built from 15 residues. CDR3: CASSSRRTSDYEQYF. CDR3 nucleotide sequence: TGTGCCAGCAGTTCGAGGCGGACTAGCGACTACGAGCAGTACTTC.

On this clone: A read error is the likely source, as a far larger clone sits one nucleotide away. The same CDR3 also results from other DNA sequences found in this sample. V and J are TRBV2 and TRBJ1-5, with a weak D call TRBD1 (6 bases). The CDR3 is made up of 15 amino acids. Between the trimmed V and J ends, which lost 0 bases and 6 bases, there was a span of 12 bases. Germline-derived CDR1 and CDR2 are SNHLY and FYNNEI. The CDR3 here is CASSEARGAGQPQHF. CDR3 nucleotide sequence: TGTGCCAGCAGTGAAGCGCGGGGGGCAGGTCAGCCCCAGCATTTT.

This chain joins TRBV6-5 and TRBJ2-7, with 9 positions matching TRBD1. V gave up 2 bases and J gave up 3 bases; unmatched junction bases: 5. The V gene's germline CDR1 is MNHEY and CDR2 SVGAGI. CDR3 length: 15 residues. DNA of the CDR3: TGTGCCAGCAGTTACGGGACAGGGATAAACTACGAGCAGTACTTC. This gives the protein CASSYGTGINYEQYF.

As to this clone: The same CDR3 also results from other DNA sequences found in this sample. The CDR3 here is CASSSSDRADHEQYF. The CDR3 DNA is TGTGCCAGCAGCTCGTCAGACAGGGCCGATCACGAGCAGTACTTC. The chain is built from TRBV11-2 and TRBJ2-7; TRBD1 agrees at 7 bases. Germline CDR1 and CDR2: SGHAT and FQNNGV. This CDR3 region has 15 residues. Unmatched junction bases numbered 11, after V lost 4 bases and J lost 5 bases.